This T cell receptor beta chain was documented in a study of cytomegalovirus exposure and HLA in healthy donors. Findings and limits, study-wide: As confirmed in vitro, three CMV-associated chains were specific for CMV antigens. Cytomegalovirus association was assigned to about 180 TCR beta chains.

About this clone itself: The antigen remains unidentified.

Sequencing was performed with immunoSEQ multiplex PCR; in TCRdb, only in-frame clones are kept and a portion is missing. The table records tens of thousands of clones, around 94% of them present only once. The material sequenced was PBMCs. The receptor's source is a man aged 18-30 years in good health and CMV-seronegative.

The CDR3 DNA reads TGTGCCAGCAGCCCGGAGGTGGGGGGAAACACCATATATTTT. Protein sequence: CASSPEVGGNTIYF. The rearrangement uses TRBV5-4 and TRBJ1-3; D call uncertain. CDR1 is SGHNT and CDR2 is YYREEE in the germline V gene (reference sequence). This CDR3 comprises 14 residues. The germline V and J ends were trimmed by 4 bases and 4 bases, with 12 bases remaining between them.